The 25 T cell receptor beta chains below were found in one sample sequenced in a study of neurological immune-mediated disorders (dated by TCRdb to the late 2010s). The library relied on 5' RACE. TCRdb lists the instrument as Illumina HiSeq 2500. Using fastp at Q25 and MiXCR, TCRdb reprocessed the public reads and kept productive beta chains. Identical CDR3 protein sequences are pooled into one entry, listed with their most common genes and DNA. This sample gives about 66,000 distinct CDR3 sequences in total; under 3.5% of them show up just once. About 4% of the sample comes from the top ten. The sequenced sample was PBMCs. These receptors came from a man aged 40-55 years with multiple sclerosis.

This clonotype came up many times. The chain combines TRBV29-1 with TRBJ2-3; TRBD2 aligns across 8 bases. The V segment lost 4 bases and the J segment 3 bases; nucleotides outside the gene matches: 3. Germline CDR1 and CDR2: SQVTM and ANQGSEA. The CDR3 contains 13 residues. CDR3: CSVASGRTDTQYF. The CDR3, as DNA: TGCAGCGTTGCCAGCGGGAGAACAGATACGCAGTATTTT.

Many counts were recorded for this clonotype. This rearrangement joins TRBV20-1 to TRBJ2-3, with 12 bases aligning to TRBD2. V was pared by 6 bases and J by 6 bases, with 7 bases of the junction left unmatched. The CDR3 extends over 14 amino acids. The germline V gene encodes CDR1 DFQATT and CDR2 SNEGSKA (reference sequence). CDR3 DNA sequence: TGCAGTGCCTCCCGACTAGCGGGAGCGGATACGCAGTATTTT. The encoded protein is CSASRLAGADTQYF.

At least ten counts were recorded for this clonotype. The chain has TRBV5-1 and TRBJ2-7; a possible D gene is TRBD2 (5 bases). This CDR3 contains 14 residues. V was shortened by 4 bases and J by 0 bases, with 11 bases between the two germline ends. In germline, CDR1 is SGHRS, CDR2 YFSETQ. CDR3 in amino acids: CASSNPGNSYEQYF. The DNA of the CDR3 is TGCGCCAGCAGCAACCCCGGGAACTCCTACGAGCAGTACTTC.

This clonotype was detected many times. The chain recombines TRBV5-1 with TRBJ2-5, with TRBD2 identical over 12 bases. Germline V CDR1 and CDR2: SGHRS, YFSETQ. CDR3 size: 13 residues. After removal of 7 bases from V and 2 bases from J, the junction contained 0 bases not matched to a gene. DNA for the CDR3: TGCGCCAGCGGACTAGCGGGGCAAGAGACCCAGTACTTC. This translates into CASGLAGQETQYF.

There are many counts of this clonotype. The chain recombines TRBV20-1 with TRBJ2-3; 14 bases are shared with TRBD2. CDR3 size: 17 residues. With V trimmed by 2 bases and J by 0 bases, 4 bases remained unmatched. CDR1 and CDR2 from the germline V gene are DFQATT and SNEGSKA (reference sequence). The CDR3 loop is CSARSRTSGGSTDTQYF. CDR3 sequence (DNA): TGCAGTGCTAGATCCAGGACTAGCGGGGGGAGCACAGATACGCAGTATTTT.

This clonotype showed up many times. V gene TRBV7-2 combines with J gene TRBJ2-3, with D perhaps TRBD1 (7 bases). Trimming cost V 2 bases and J 0 bases, with 12 bases left between them. Germline V gene data show CDR1 as SGHTA and CDR2 as FQGNSA. This CDR3 is built from 16 residues. CDR3: CASSLHPGGSTDTQYF. The DNA for the CDR3 is TGTGCCAGCAGCTTACATCCAGGGGGGAGCACAGATACGCAGTATTTT.

This clonotype was found many times. The J gene is TRBJ2-2, the V gene TRBV27, with 9 bases that match TRBD1. V lost 5 bases, J lost 4 bases, and 5 bases stayed unmatched. Germline V lookup: CDR1 MNHEY, CDR2 SMNVEV (reference sequence). The CDR3 totals 15 residues. The DNA for the CDR3 is TGTGCCAGCAGTCTAACAGGGGGCGGCACCGGGGAGCTGTTTTTT. Its translation: CASSLTGGGTGELFF.

The sample holds many counts of this clonotype. The rearrangement uses TRBV11-2 and TRBJ2-2, with 8 nucleotides matching TRBD2. The germline V gene encodes CDR1 SGHAT and CDR2 FQNNGV. J was trimmed by 5 bases and V by 0 bases; bases with no gene match: 5. The CDR3 length is 16 residues. The CDR3 DNA reads as TGTGCCAGCAGCTTAGAGCTAGCGGGCCAAACCGGGGAGCTGTTTTTT. It encodes CASSLELAGQTGELFF. Drawing the rest from reference TRBV11-2 and TRBJ2-2, the complete variable domain is EAGVAQSPRYKIIEKRQSVAFWCNPISGHATLYWYQQILGQGPKLLIQFQNNGVVDDSQLPKDRFSAERLKGVDSTLKIQPAKLEDSAVYLCASSLELAGQTGELFFGEGSRLTVL.

This clonotype has at least ten counts. V is TRBV12-3 or TRBV12-4 and J is TRBJ2-5; D call uncertain. Between the trimmed V and J ends, which lost 3 bases and 4 bases, there was a span of 3 bases. CDR3 length: 11 residues. DNA of the CDR3: TGTGCCAGCAGTTTCTCAGAGACCCAGTACTTC. Protein: CASSFSETQYF.

This clonotype was seen a few times. This may come from a read error, since a much larger clone is one base off. This rearrangement joins TRBV5-1 to TRBJ1-2; D is uncertain. CDR3 length: 15 residues. Germline loops: CDR1 SGHRS, CDR2 YFSETQ. The V end was cut by 0 bases, the J end by 1 base, with 10 bases between. In DNA, the CDR3 is TGCGCCAGCAGCTTGGACAACCCGCGTAACTATGGCTACACCTTC. It specifies CASSLDNPRNYGYTF.

This clonotype was observed many times. The genes are TRBV5-1 and TRBJ2-5; D is perhaps TRBD1 (6 bases). The length of the CDR3 is 13 residues. Looked up from germline, CDR1 is SGHRS and CDR2 is YFSETQ. V was trimmed by 5 bases and J by 1 base, leaving 9 bases between them. The CDR3 sequence: CASRQDSQETQYF. The CDR3 bases are TGCGCCAGCAGGCAGGACAGCCAAGAGACCCAGTACTTC. Combining the CDR3 with reference TRBV5-1 and TRBJ2-5 gives the whole variable domain KAGVTQTPRYLIKTRGQQVTLSCSPISGHRSVSWYQQTPGQGLQFLFEYFSETQRNKGNFPGRFSGRQFSNSRSEMNVSTLELGDSALYLCASRQDSQETQYFGPGTRLLVL.

This clonotype showed up many times. The rearrangement links TRBV29-1 to TRBJ2-1; D is unclear. Between the trimmed V and J ends, which lost 4 bases and 5 bases, there was a span of 12 bases. CDR3 size: 13 residues. Germline V lookup: CDR1 SQVTM, CDR2 ANQGSEA. The CDR3 reads CSVVFPGNNEQFF. CDR3 DNA sequence: TGCAGCGTTGTTTTTCCGGGTAACAATGAGCAGTTCTTC.

This clonotype was counted many times. The rearrangement joins TRBV29-1 to TRBJ1-3; 10 positions match TRBD1. From germline, CDR1 is SQVTM and CDR2 ANQGSEA. This CDR3 region has 13 residues. V was clipped by 6 bases and J by 4 bases; unmatched bases: 3. DNA of the CDR3: TGCAGCGTCGCGGGACAGGGGGGAAACACCATATATTTT. Translated: CSVAGQGGNTIYF.

This clonotype appeared many times. This chain connects TRBV11-2 to TRBJ1-1; a possible D gene is TRBD1 (6 bases). CDR1 and CDR2 from the germline V gene are SGHAT and FQNNGV. The CDR3 is 12 residues long. Here the CDR3 reads CVTWGLYTEAFF. CDR3 sequence (DNA): TGTGTAACCTGGGGGCTCTACACTGAAGCTTTCTTT.

This clonotype was picked up many times. The chain's CDR3 is CAISESSRQETQYF. In nucleotides, the CDR3 is TGTGCCATCAGTGAGTCGAGCAGACAAGAGACCCAGTACTTC. This chain connects TRBV10-3 to TRBJ2-5; D not resolved. This CDR3 has 14 amino acids. V was shortened by 0 bases and J by 2 bases, with 7 bases between the two germline ends. The germline gives CDR1 ENHRY, CDR2 SYGVKD.

This clonotype was detected only a few times. The rearrangement uses TRBV20-1 and TRBJ2-1; D not certain. Trimming cost V 1 base and J 11 bases, with 6 bases left between them. The CDR3 sequence is 10 residues long. Germline assignment: CDR1 DFQATT and CDR2 SNEGSKA (reference sequence). CDR3: CSARAEKQFF. The CDR3 region has the DNA TGCAGTGCTAGAGCTGAAAAGCAGTTCTTC.

The table lists this clonotype with many counts. The CDR3 DNA is TGCAGCGTTGGGTACAATGAGCAGTTCTTC. It specifies CSVGYNEQFF. The chain has TRBV29-1 and TRBJ2-1; no reliable D call. Germline V lookup: CDR1 SQVTM, CDR2 ANQGSEA. The V and J ends lost 4 bases and 4 bases respectively, with 2 bases between them. CDR3 length: 10 amino acids.

This clonotype was recorded many times. The rearrangement links TRBV15 to TRBJ2-5; tentatively, D is TRBD2 (6 bases). CDR3 size: 13 residues. CDR1 is LNHNV and CDR2 is YYDKDF in the germline V gene (reference sequence). Trimming removed 1 base at V and 7 bases at J, with 10 bases between. CDR3 DNA sequence: TGTGCCACCAGCAGAGGCCAGGGAGGGACCCAGTACTTC. Its protein product is CATSRGQGGTQYF.

This clonotype was observed at least ten times. The rearrangement joins TRBV12-3 or TRBV12-4 to TRBJ2-3; a weak D match, TRBD2 (6 bases). The CDR3 runs to 15 residues. V was pared by 3 bases and J by 3 bases, with 13 bases between. The CDR3 here is CASSFLQEGTDTQYF. DNA for the CDR3: TGTGCCAGCAGTTTTCTCCAGGAGGGGACAGATACGCAGTATTTT.

Ten or more counts support this clonotype. V and J are TRBV20-1 and TRBJ1-4; D is ambiguous. The CDR3 runs to 17 residues. Trimming took 0 bases from V and 4 from J, leaving 18 bases between them. Germline lookup yields CDR1 DFQATT and CDR2 SNEGSKA (reference sequence). The CDR3 DNA reads TGCAGTGCTAGAGATCTGAGTCGGACCGTATTTAATGAAAAACTGTTTTTT. It yields the protein CSARDLSRTVFNEKLFF.

In this sample, this clonotype turned up many times. The chain has TRBV5-1 and TRBJ2-1; unclear D gene. Germline V gene data show CDR1 as SGHRS and CDR2 as YFSETQ. The ends were cut back, 4 bases at V and 7 bases at J, with 15 bases in the middle. The CDR3 sequence is 14 residues long. The DNA of the CDR3 is TGCGCCAGCAGCCAGAATCTGGTGATTAATGAGCAGTTCTTC. Translating gives CASSQNLVINEQFF.

Ten or more counts support this clonotype. The chain carries TRBV7-9 and TRBJ2-1; D may correspond to TRBD1 or TRBD2 (5 bases each). The V and J ends lost 5 bases and 3 bases respectively, with 17 bases between them. Germline V lookup: CDR1 SEHNR, CDR2 FQNEAQ (reference sequence). There are 16 residues in the CDR3. CDR3 residues: CASSPPGQSFYNEQFF. For the CDR3, the DNA is TGTGCCAGCAGCCCACCGGGGCAGTCATTCTACAATGAGCAGTTCTTC.

The chain links TRBV3-1 to TRBJ2-3; D perhaps matches TRBD2 (6 bases). Trimming stripped 3 bases from V and 4 bases from J, with 11 bases between. This CDR3 is built from 14 residues. Germline V CDR1 and CDR2: LGHDT, YNNKEL (reference sequence). DNA of the CDR3: TGTGCCAGCAGCCAGCGGGAATCCGCAGATACGCAGTATTTT. Translated, it gives CASSQRESADTQYF.

This clonotype was detected many times. The J gene is TRBJ1-2, the V gene TRBV5-1, with D maybe TRBD1 (6 bases). This CDR3 is built from 13 residues. The germline gives CDR1 SGHRS, CDR2 YFSETQ. V lost 5 bases, J lost 4 bases, and 12 bases lay in between. The CDR3 nucleotides read TGCGCCAGCAGGTCCGGACAGAGCTATGGCTACACCTTC. Its translation: CASRSGQSYGYTF.

This clonotype was seen many times. The rearrangement joins TRBV11-1 to TRBJ2-3, with D maybe TRBD2 (6 bases). Between the trimmed V and J ends, which lost 2 bases and 0 bases, there was a span of 9 bases. The length of the CDR3 is 15 residues. The germline V gene encodes CDR1 SGHAT and CDR2 FQDESV (reference sequence). The CDR3 DNA follows: TGTGCCAGCAGCTTACAACTAGCTAGCACAGATACGCAGTATTTT. It codes for CASSLQLASTDTQYF.